This T cell receptor beta chain was documented in a study of T cell repertoires in cytomegalovirus infection. Across the whole study: The authors used CMV epitopes that were HLA-C-restricted (recently identified) and HLA-B-restricted (well studied). Evidence of both CMV infection and a matching HLA type came from public TCR beta signatures.

TCRdb called the reads again in MiXCR, with one record for every CDR3 protein. This table has hundreds of thousands of distinct CDR3 sequences, roughly 30% appearing once. This clonotype showed up many times. Its antigen is unknown. Findings and caveats of the study: CMV-specific TCR beta clonotypes restricted by HLA-C were the ones dominating the ex vivo response.

V was pared by 4 bases and J by 8 bases, with 19 bases of the junction left unmatched. This CDR3 comprises 18 residues. Germline-derived CDR1 and CDR2 are SEHNR and FQNEAQ (reference sequence). The sequenced sample was cultured CD8+ T cells from PBMCs, obtained from culture after CMV antigen stimulation. The chain joins TRBV7-9 to TRBJ1-2; 10 positions match TRBD1. The receptor was isolated from a human donor in good health (CMV status not recorded). Some clones in this sample may be carry-over from other donors' samples. Here the CDR3 reads CASSSIGTGATPVEGYTF. The CDR3, as DNA: TGTGCCAGCAGCTCTATAGGGACAGGGGCGACACCCGTCGAGGGCTACACCTTC.